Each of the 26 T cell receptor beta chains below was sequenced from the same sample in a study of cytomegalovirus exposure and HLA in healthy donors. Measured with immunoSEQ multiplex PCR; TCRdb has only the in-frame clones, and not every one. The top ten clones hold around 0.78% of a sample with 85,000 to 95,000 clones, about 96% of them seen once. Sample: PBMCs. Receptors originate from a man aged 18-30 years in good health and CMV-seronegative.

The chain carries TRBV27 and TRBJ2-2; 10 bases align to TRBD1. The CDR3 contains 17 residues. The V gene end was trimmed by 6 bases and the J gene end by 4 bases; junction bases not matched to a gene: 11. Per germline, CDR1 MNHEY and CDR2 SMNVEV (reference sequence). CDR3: CASRPKGTGALTGELFF. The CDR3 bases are TGTGCCAGCAGACCTAAAGGGACAGGGGCTCTCACCGGGGAGCTGTTTTTT.

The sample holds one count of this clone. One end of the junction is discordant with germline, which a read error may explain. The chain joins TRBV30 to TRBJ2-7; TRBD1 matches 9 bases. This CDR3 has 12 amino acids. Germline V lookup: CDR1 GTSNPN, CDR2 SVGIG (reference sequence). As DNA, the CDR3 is TGTGCCTGGAGTGTACCCGGGGACAGGGAGCATTTC. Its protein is CAWSVPGDREHF.

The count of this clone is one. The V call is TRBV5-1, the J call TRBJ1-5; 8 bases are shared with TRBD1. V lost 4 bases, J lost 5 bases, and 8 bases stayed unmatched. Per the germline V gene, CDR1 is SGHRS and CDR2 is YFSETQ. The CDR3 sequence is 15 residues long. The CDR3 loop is CASSRTGGADQPQHF. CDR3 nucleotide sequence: TGCGCCAGCAGCCGAACAGGGGGGGCGGATCAGCCCCAGCATTTT.

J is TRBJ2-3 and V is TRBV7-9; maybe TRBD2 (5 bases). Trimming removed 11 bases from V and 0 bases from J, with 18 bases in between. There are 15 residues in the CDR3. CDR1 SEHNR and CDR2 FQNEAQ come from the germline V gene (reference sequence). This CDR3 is CASLVGSGSTDTQYF. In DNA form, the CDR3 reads TGTGCCTCTCTCGTGGGGAGCGGAAGCACAGATACGCAGTATTTT.

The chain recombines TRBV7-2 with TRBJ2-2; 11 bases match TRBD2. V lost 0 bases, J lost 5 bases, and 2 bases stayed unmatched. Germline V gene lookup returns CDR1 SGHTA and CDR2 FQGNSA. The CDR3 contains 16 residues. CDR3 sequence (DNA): TGTGCCAGCAGCTTAGCTAGCGGGAGGGGGACCGGGGAGCTGTTTTTT. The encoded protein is CASSLASGRGTGELFF. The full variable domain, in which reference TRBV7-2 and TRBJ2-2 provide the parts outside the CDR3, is GAGVSQSPSNKVTEKGKDVELRCDPISGHTALYWYRQSLGQGLEFLIYFQGNSAPDKSGLPSDRFSAERTGGSVSTLTIQRTQQEDSAVYLCASSLASGRGTGELFFGEGSRLTVL.

CDR3 bases: TGCGCCAGCAGCTTGGGACAGACTTACACAGATACGCAGTATTTT. As protein: CASSLGQTYTDTQYF. The V gene is TRBV5-1, the J gene TRBJ2-3, with a weak D call TRBD1 (5 bases). CDR1 and CDR2 from the germline V gene are SGHRS and YFSETQ. The CDR3 is 15 residues long. V was cut by 0 bases and J by 2 bases, with 10 bases left in between.

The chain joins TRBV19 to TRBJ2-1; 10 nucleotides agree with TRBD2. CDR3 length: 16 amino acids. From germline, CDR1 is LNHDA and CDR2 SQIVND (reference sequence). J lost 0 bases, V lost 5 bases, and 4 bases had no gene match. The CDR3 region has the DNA TGTGCCAGTAGTTATACTAGCGGGATCTCCTACAATGAGCAGTTCTTC. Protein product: CASSYTSGISYNEQFF.

DNA for the CDR3: TGTGCCAGCAGCTACTCAACTAGCGGGAGGAGCGAGCAGTACTTC. It specifies CASSYSTSGRSEQYF. The rearrangement uses TRBV28 and TRBJ2-7, with 12 bases matching TRBD2. The germline V gene encodes CDR1 MDHEN and CDR2 SYDVKM. The V gene end was trimmed by 6 bases and the J gene end by 6 bases; junction bases not matched to a gene: 9. CDR3 length equals 15 residues.

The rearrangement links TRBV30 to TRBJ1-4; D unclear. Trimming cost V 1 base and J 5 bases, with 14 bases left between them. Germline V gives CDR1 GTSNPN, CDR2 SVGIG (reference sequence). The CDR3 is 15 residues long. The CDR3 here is CAWSDGIPGNEKLFF. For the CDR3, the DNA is TGTGCCTGGAGTGACGGGATCCCGGGGAATGAAAAACTGTTTTTT. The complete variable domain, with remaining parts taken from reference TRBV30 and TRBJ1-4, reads SQTIHQWPATLVQPVGSPLSLECTVEGTSNPNLYWYRQAAGRGLQLLFYSVGIGQISSEVPQNLSASRPQDRQFILSSKKLLLSDSGFYLCAWSDGIPGNEKLFFGSGTQLSVL.

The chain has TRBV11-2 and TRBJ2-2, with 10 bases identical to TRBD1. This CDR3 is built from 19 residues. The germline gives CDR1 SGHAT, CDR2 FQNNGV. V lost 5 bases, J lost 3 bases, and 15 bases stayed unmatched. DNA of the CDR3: TGTGCCAGCAGCCTCCGGGACAGGGGCCGGTCGGTCGACACCGGGGAGCTGTTTTTT. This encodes CASSLRDRGRSVDTGELFF. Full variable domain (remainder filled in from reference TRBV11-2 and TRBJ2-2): EAGVAQSPRYKIIEKRQSVAFWCNPISGHATLYWYQQILGQGPKLLIQFQNNGVVDDSQLPKDRFSAERLKGVDSTLKIQPAKLEDSAVYLCASSLRDRGRSVDTGELFFGEGSRLTVL.

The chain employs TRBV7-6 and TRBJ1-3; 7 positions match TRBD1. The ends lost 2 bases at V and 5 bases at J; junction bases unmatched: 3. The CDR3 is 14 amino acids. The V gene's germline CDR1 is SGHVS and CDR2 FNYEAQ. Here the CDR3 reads CASSLQGDRNTIYF. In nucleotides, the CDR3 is TGTGCCAGCAGCTTACAGGGGGATCGAAACACCATATATTTT.

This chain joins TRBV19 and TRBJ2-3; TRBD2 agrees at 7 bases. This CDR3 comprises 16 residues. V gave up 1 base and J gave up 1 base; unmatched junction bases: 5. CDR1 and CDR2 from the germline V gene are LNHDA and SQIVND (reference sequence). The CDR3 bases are TGTGCCAGTAGTATAGGGCCAGGGAGGGGCACAGATACGCAGTATTTT. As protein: CASSIGPGRGTDTQYF.

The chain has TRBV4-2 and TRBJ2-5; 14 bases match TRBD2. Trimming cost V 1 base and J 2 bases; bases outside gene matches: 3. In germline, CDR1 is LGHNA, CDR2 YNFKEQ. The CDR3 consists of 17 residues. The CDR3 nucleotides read TGTGCCAGCAGCCAAGGCGGGACTAGCGGGGGTCAAGAGACCCAGTACTTC. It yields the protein CASSQGGTSGGQETQYF.

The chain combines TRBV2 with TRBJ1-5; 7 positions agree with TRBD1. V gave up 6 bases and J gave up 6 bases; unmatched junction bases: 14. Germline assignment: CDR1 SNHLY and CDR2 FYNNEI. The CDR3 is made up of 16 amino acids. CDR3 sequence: CASSSQTGSDGQPQHF. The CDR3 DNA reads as TGTGCCAGCAGCTCCCAGACAGGGAGTGATGGTCAGCCCCAGCATTTT. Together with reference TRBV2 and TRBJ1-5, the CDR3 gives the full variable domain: EPEVTQTPSHQVTQMGQEVILRCVPISNHLYFYWYRQILGQKVEFLVSFYNNEISEKSEIFDDQFSVERPDGSNFTLKIRSTKLEDSAMYFCASSSQTGSDGQPQHFGDGTRLSIL.

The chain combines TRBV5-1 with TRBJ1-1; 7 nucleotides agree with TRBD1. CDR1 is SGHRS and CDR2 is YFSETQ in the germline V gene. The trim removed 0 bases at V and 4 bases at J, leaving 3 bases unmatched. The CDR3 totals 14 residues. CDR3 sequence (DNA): TGCGCCAGCAGCTTGGAGGGGGCGGTCACTGAAGCTTTCTTT. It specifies CASSLEGAVTEAFF.

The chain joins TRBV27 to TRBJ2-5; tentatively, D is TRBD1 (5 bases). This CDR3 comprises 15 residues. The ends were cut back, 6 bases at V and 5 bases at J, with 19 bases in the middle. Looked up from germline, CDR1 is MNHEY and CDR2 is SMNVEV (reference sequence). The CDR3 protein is CASRKAGSGWETQYF. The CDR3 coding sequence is TGTGCCAGCAGGAAAGCAGGGTCGGGTTGGGAGACCCAGTACTTC.

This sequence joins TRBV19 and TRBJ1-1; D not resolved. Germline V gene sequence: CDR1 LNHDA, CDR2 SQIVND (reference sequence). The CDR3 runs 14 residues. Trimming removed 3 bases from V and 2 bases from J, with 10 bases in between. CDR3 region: CASSISSENTEAFF. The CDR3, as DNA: TGTGCCAGTAGTATCTCGTCAGAAAACACTGAAGCTTTCTTT.

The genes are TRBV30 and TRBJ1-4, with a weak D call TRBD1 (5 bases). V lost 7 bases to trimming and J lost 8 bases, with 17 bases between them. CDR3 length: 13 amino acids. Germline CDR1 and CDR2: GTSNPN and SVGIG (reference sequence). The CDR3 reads CASFGGSGEKLFF. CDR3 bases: TGTGCCTCCTTCGGGGGGAGTGGAGAAAAACTGTTTTTT.

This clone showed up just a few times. The DNA for the CDR3 is TGTGCCAGCACGGGTTTGCAGGCTAGCTCCAATGAGCAGTTCTTC. Translation gives CASTGLQASSNEQFF. This chain joins TRBV6-1 and TRBJ2-1; D is possibly TRBD2 (5 bases). Germline assignment: CDR1 MNHNS and CDR2 SASEGT. The ends were cut back, 7 bases at V and 6 bases at J, with 19 bases in the middle. This CDR3 comprises 15 residues.

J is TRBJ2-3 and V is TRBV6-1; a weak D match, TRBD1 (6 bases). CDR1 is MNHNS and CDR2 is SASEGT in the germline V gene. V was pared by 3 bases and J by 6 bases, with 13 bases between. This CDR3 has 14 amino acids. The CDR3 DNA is TGTGCCAGCAGTGACAGGACAGCAGGCGATACGCAGTATTTT. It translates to CASSDRTAGDTQYF.

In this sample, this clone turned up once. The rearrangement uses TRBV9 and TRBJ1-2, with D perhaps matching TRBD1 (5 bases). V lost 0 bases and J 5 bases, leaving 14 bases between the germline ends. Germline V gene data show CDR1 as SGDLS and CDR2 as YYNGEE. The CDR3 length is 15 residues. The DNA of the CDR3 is TGTGCCAGCAGCGTAGGGGGAGGGGACGGTTATGGCTACACCTTC. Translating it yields CASSVGGGDGYGYTF.

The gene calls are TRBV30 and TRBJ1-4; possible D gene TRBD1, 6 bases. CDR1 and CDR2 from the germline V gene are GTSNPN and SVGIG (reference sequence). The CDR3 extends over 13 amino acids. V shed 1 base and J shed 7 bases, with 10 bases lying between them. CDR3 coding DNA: TGTGCCTGGAGTGAGGGGGTAGGTGAAAAACTGTTTTTT. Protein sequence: CAWSEGVGEKLFF.

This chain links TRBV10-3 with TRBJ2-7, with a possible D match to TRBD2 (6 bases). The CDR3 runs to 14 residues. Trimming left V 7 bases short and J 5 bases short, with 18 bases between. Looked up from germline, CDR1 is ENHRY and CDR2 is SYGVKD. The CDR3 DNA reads TGTGCCATCACCCGGGACTCCCTAGCCCACGAGCAGTACTTC. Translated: CAITRDSLAHEQYF.

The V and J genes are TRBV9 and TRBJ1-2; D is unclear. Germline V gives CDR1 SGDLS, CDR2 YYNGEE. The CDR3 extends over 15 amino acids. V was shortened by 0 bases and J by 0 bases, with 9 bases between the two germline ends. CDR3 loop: CASSVDDFPNYGYTF. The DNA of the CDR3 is TGTGCCAGCAGCGTAGACGACTTCCCTAACTATGGCTACACCTTC. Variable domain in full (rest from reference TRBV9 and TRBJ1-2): DSGVTQTPKHLITATGQRVTLRCSPRSGDLSVYWYQQSLDQGLQFLIQYYNGEERAKGNILERFSAQQFPDLHSELNLSSLELGDSALYFCASSVDDFPNYGYTFGSGTRLTVV.

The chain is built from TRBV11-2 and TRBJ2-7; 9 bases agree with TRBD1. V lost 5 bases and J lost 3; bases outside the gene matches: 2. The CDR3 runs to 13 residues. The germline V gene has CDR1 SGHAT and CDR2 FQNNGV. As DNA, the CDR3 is TGTGCCAGCAGCCCGGGACAGGGCTACGAGCAGTACGTC. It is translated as CASSPGQGYEQYV.

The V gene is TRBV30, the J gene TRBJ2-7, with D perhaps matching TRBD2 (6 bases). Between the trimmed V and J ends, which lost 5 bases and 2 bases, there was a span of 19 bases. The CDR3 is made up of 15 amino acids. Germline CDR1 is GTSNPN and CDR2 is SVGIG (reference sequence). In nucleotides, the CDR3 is TGTGCCTGGGCACGGGGGACCCTCGACACCTACGAGCAGTACTTC. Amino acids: CAWARGTLDTYEQYF. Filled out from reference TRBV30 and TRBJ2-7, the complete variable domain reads SQTIHQWPATLVQPVGSPLSLECTVEGTSNPNLYWYRQAAGRGLQLLFYSVGIGQISSEVPQNLSASRPQDRQFILSSKKLLLSDSGFYLCAWARGTLDTYEQYFGPGTRLTVT.